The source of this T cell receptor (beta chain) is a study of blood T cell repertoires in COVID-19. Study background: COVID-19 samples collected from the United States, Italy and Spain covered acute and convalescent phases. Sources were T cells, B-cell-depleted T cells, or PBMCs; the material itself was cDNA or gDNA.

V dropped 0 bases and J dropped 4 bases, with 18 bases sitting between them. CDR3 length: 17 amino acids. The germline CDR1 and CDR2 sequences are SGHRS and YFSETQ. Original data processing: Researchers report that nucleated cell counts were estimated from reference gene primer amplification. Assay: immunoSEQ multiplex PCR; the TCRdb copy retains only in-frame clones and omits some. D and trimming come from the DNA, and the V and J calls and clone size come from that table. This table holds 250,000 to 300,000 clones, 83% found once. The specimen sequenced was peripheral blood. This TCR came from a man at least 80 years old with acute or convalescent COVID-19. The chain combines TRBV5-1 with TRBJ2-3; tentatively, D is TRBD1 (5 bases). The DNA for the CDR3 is TGCGCCAGCAGCTTGGCCAGGATGGGGCCAAGTGCAGATACGCAGTATTTT. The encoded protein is CASSLARMGPSADTQYF.